This T cell receptor beta chain was recovered during a study of cytomegalovirus exposure and HLA in healthy donors. A multiplex PCR was run with 60 Vbeta primers and 13 Jbeta primers. Sequencing used immunoSEQ multiplex PCR; TCRdb keeps in-frame clones, though not all of them. The table shows about 130,000 clones, with roughly four fifths occurring only once. V was pared by 11 bases and J by 4 bases, with 9 bases between. The CDR3 has 11 amino acids. Germline V CDR1 and CDR2: MNHNS, SASEGT. The J gene is TRBJ2-1, the V gene TRBV6-1; D might be TRBD2 (6 bases). Sequenced sample: PBMCs. This clonotype originated in a woman aged 55-75 years in good health and CMV-seronegative. CDR3 nucleotide sequence: TGTGCCTGGGGGACTTACAATGAGCAGTTCTTC. As protein: CAWGTYNEQFF.